This TCR beta chain was profiled in a study of T cell responses to AZD1222 COVID-19 vaccine. The study's findings and limits: Along spike, vaccine-associated CD4 TCRs were found throughout, with dominance at 160-218 and 743-854. Clonal diversity was possibly underestimated; the donors were predominantly white British and more often female. Of the AZD1222 recipients, only five or six were seropositive at baseline.

The protocol was immunoSEQ multiplex PCR, while the TCRdb copy is restricted to in-frame clones and leaves out a portion. The sample lists about 89,000 clones; 75% to 90% were seen once. Researchers grouped second doses given at about 4 or about 12 weeks into one pool. Trimming cost V 4 bases and J 2 bases; bases outside gene matches: 15. This CDR3 comprises 18 residues. Comments on this clone: What it binds is unknown.

This sequence originates from an adult who received the AZD1222 COVID-19 vaccine. This chain links TRBV6-7 with TRBJ2-7; 9 positions match TRBD1. TRBV6-7 is an ORF, and what it does is uncertain. The input for sequencing was peripheral blood, taken 28 days after the second AZD1222 dose. The CDR3 region has the DNA TGTGCCAGCAGTTCCCAGCCCTCTCCGGGACAGGGTGCCTACGAGCAGTACTTC. It encodes CASSSQPSPGQGAYEQYF.